Here is one T cell receptor beta chain with its context. Other DNA sequences in the same sample also yield this CDR3. Treatment given: oral pan-JAK inhibitor, 5-10 mg twice daily. Isolation of CD4+ and CD8+ T cells from PBMCs was achieved by sorting. This CDR3 contains 11 residues. Looked up from germline, CDR1 is SQVTM and CDR2 is ANQGSEA. V lost 5 bases and J lost 8; bases outside the gene matches: 5. These data come from a study of CD8+ T cells in alopecia areata. The authors extracted RNA and reverse transcribed it into cDNA as the sequencing template. Only in-frame clones appear in the TCRdb table, and some are missing; sequencing was by immunoSEQ multiplex PCR. The table shows 60,000 to 85,000 clones, with approximately 30% occurring only once.

Sequences were derived from CD8+ T cells sorted from blood, sampled at week 4, from a patient treated with tofacitinib. This chain joins TRBV29-1 and TRBJ1-2; TRBD1 matches at 7 bases. The TCR was taken from a human donor with alopecia areata. CDR3 in amino acids: CSVPQGSGYTF. CDR3 coding DNA: TGCAGCGTTCCACAGGGGAGCGGCTACACCTTC.